Listed here is a single TCR beta chain. The sample is drawn from a study of CD8+ T cells in alopecia areata. For the study at large: Each of the treated patients was given oral tofacitinib, 5 to 10 mg twice daily, for moderate-to-severe alopecia areata.

Germline CDR1 reads GTSNPN; CDR2 reads SVGIG (reference sequence). The CDR3 sequence is 14 residues long. The V end was cut by 4 bases, the J end by 0 bases, with 10 bases between. The sequencing template was cDNA reverse transcribed from extracted RNA. The assay was immunoSEQ multiplex PCR, and TCRdb's table has in-frame clones only and misses some. This sample has 150,000 or so clones, with approximately 70% found just once. Sequencing was performed on CD8+ T cells sorted from blood, taken at week 0. The V call is TRBV30, the J call TRBJ1-5; D possibly corresponds to TRBD1 (5 bases). The receptor was isolated from a human donor with alopecia areata. CDR3 sequence: CAWTPTVSNQPQHF. The CDR3 region has the DNA TGTGCCTGGACCCCGACAGTTAGCAATCAGCCCCAGCATTTT.